These T cell receptor beta chains were read from a single sample in a study of CD8 T cells in Susac syndrome. Using its own MiXCR run on the immunoSEQ multiplex PCR reads, TCRdb lists one record per CDR3 protein. The sample consists of approximately 280,000 distinct CDR3 sequences, approximately 81% of them appearing once. Input material: CD8+ T cells from PBMCs. These TCRs come from a human donor with multiple sclerosis. The conserved cysteine and the conserved F or W are not part of the CDR3 here. D genes are given only for firm matches.

CDR3aa: ASSLEAGGSTDTQY
v_gene: TRBV5-5
j_gene: TRBJ2-3
d_gene: TRBD2

CDR3aa: AGSGGWGYT
v_gene: TRBV28
j_gene: TRBJ1-2
d_gene: NA

CDR3aa: ASGIQVPNTEAF
v_gene: TRBV7-9
j_gene: TRBJ1-1
d_gene: NA

CDR3aa: SVRLPIDRGGYT
v_gene: TRBV29-1
j_gene: TRBJ1-2
d_gene: TRBD1

CDR3aa: ASRGGQGYY
v_gene: TRBV2
j_gene: TRBJ1-3
d_gene: TRBD1

CDR3aa: ASSPRAGDLNYNEQF
v_gene: TRBV7-9
j_gene: TRBJ2-1
d_gene: NA

CDR3aa: ASSWDRGRTEAF
v_gene: TRBV2
j_gene: TRBJ1-1
d_gene: TRBD1

CDR3aa: ASTPYGGGNYGYT
v_gene: TRBV6-1
j_gene: TRBJ1-2
d_gene: NA

CDR3aa: ATNSGNTIY
v_gene: TRBV2
j_gene: TRBJ1-3
d_gene: NA

CDR3aa: ASIDNAYEQY
v_gene: TRBV6-5
j_gene: TRBJ2-7
d_gene: NA

CDR3aa: SAIQSGLLEKLF
v_gene: TRBV20-1
j_gene: TRBJ1-4
d_gene: NA

CDR3aa: ASSYSTGEVYNEQF
v_gene: TRBV6-5
j_gene: TRBJ2-1
d_gene: NA

CDR3aa: ASSQGGGVPNTEAF
v_gene: TRBV7-3
j_gene: TRBJ1-1
d_gene: NA

CDR3aa: ASSLLAGLSISYNEQF
v_gene: TRBV12-3/TRBV12-4
j_gene: TRBJ2-1
d_gene: TRBD2

CDR3aa: ASSLGWGSNQPQH
v_gene: TRBV5-1
j_gene: TRBJ1-5
d_gene: NA

CDR3aa: ASSRSNTGVDTEAF
v_gene: TRBV27
j_gene: TRBJ1-1
d_gene: TRBD1

CDR3aa: ASSHRGRTGRGEKLF
v_gene: TRBV3-1
j_gene: TRBJ1-4
d_gene: TRBD1

CDR3aa: ATSDSQGNGYT
v_gene: TRBV24-1
j_gene: TRBJ1-2
d_gene: TRBD1

CDR3aa: ASSHTGIYEQY
v_gene: TRBV12-3/TRBV12-4
j_gene: TRBJ2-7
d_gene: NA

CDR3aa: ATSAAYNEQF
v_gene: TRBV24-1
j_gene: TRBJ2-1
d_gene: NA

CDR3aa: AWRTRVNSYEQY
v_gene: TRBV30
j_gene: TRBJ2-7
d_gene: NA

CDR3aa: ASSTAGTGRRETQY
v_gene: TRBV28
j_gene: TRBJ2-5
d_gene: TRBD1

CDR3aa: ASSLGGRQGPDTQY
v_gene: TRBV13
j_gene: TRBJ2-3
d_gene: TRBD1

CDR3aa: ASSQPGTGGDYGYT
v_gene: TRBV3-1
j_gene: TRBJ1-2
d_gene: TRBD1

CDR3aa: ASPSGMNTEAF
v_gene: TRBV27
j_gene: TRBJ1-1
d_gene: NA

CDR3aa: ASSTGMDGDTQY
v_gene: TRBV5-1
j_gene: TRBJ2-3
d_gene: NA

CDR3aa: ASSSDGQASGYT
v_gene: TRBV27
j_gene: TRBJ1-2
d_gene: TRBD1

CDR3aa: ASSPRSRLEVQF
v_gene: TRBV27
j_gene: TRBJ2-1
d_gene: NA

CDR3aa: ASSVDNSGTYEQH
v_gene: TRBV9
j_gene: TRBJ2-7
d_gene: NA

CDR3aa: ASSKRHLNTEAF
v_gene: TRBV21-1
j_gene: TRBJ1-1
d_gene: NA

CDR3aa: ASDGTRSYNEQF
v_gene: TRBV6-1
j_gene: TRBJ2-1
d_gene: TRBD2

CDR3aa: ASSLNPGGLADPYEQY
v_gene: TRBV28
j_gene: TRBJ2-7
d_gene: TRBD2

CDR3aa: ASSSFKTSARRYEQF
v_gene: TRBV7-8
j_gene: TRBJ2-1
d_gene: TRBD2

CDR3aa: ASSSGKTNTEAF
v_gene: TRBV27
j_gene: TRBJ1-1
d_gene: NA

CDR3aa: ASSIRQGAGYEQY
v_gene: TRBV19
j_gene: TRBJ2-7
d_gene: TRBD1

CDR3aa: ASSGRTGRQTDTQY
v_gene: TRBV5-1
j_gene: TRBJ2-3
d_gene: NA

CDR3aa: ASSLMWGRDRAGDTWTDTQY
v_gene: TRBV11-1
j_gene: TRBJ2-3
d_gene: NA

CDR3aa: ASSLSITLNTEAF
v_gene: TRBV27
j_gene: TRBJ1-1
d_gene: NA

CDR3aa: ASSYTGEGETQY
v_gene: TRBV6-5
j_gene: TRBJ2-5
d_gene: TRBD2

CDR3aa: ASSLRHPGNTIY
v_gene: TRBV7-2
j_gene: TRBJ1-3
d_gene: NA

CDR3aa: ASSQDAPSGNYNEQF
v_gene: TRBV14
j_gene: TRBJ2-1
d_gene: TRBD2

CDR3aa: ATSRVAEEQF
v_gene: TRBV15
j_gene: TRBJ2-1
d_gene: NA